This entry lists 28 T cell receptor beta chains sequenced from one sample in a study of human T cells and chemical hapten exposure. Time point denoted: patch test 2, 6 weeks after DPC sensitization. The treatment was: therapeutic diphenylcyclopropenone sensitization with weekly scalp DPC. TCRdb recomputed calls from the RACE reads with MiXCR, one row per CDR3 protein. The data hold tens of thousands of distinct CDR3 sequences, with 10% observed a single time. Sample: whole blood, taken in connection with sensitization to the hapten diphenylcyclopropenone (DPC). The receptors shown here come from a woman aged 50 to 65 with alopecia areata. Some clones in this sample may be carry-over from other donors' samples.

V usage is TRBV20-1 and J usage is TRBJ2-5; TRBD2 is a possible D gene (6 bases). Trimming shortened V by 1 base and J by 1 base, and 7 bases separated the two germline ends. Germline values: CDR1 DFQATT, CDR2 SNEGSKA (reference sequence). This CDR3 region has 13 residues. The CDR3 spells CSARGTTQETQYF. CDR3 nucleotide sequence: TGCAGTGCTAGAGGGACTACCCAAGAGACCCAGTACTTC.

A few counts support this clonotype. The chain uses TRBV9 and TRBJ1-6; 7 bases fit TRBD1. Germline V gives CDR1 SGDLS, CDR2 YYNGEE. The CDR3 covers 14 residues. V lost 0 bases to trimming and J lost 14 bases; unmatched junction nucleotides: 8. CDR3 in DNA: TGTGCCAGCAGCGTAGTGCCAGGGGGATCAACCCTCCACTTT. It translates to CASSVVPGGSTLHF.

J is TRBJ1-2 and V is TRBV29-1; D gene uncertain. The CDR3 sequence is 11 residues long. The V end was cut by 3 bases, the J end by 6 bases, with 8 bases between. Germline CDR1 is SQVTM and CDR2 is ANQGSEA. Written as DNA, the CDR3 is TGCAGCGTTGATCTCCGGCATGGCTACACCTTC. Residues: CSVDLRHGYTF.

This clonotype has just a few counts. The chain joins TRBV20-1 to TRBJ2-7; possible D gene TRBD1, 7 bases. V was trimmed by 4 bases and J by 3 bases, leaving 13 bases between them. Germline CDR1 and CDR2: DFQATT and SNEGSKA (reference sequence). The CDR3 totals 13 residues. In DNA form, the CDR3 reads TGCAGTGCTACCGGACAGGACTACTACGAGCAGTACTTC. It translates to CSATGQDYYEQYF.

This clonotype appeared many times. The CDR3 DNA sequence: TGTGCCAGCAGCGTTACTGGACAGGGGGGCACCGGGGAGCTGTTTTTT. Translation: CASSVTGQGGTGELFF. The J gene is TRBJ2-2, the V gene TRBV9, with 10 positions matching TRBD1. With V trimmed by 2 bases and J by 4 bases, 5 bases remained unmatched. From germline, CDR1 is SGDLS and CDR2 YYNGEE. The CDR3 is 16 amino acids.

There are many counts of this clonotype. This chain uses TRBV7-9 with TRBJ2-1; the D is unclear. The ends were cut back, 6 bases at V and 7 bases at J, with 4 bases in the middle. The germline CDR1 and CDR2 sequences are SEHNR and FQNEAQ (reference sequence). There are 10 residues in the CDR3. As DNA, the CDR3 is TGTGCCAGCAGTGGAAATGAGCAGTTCTTC. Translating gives CASSGNEQFF.

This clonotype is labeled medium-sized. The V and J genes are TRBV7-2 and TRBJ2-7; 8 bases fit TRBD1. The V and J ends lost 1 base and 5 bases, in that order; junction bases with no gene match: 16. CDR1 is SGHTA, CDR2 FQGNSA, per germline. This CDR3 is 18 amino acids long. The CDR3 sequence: CASSLDPQTARGLNEQYF. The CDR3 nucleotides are TGTGCCAGCAGCTTAGACCCCCAGACGGCCAGGGGGCTTAACGAGCAGTACTTC.

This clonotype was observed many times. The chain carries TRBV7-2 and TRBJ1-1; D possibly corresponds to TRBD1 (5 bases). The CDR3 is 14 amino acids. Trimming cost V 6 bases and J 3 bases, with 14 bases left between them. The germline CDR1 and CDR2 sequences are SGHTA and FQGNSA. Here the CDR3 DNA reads TGTGCCAGCAGTCTTCAGGGTTTGGACACTGAAGCTTTCTTT. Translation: CASSLQGLDTEAFF.

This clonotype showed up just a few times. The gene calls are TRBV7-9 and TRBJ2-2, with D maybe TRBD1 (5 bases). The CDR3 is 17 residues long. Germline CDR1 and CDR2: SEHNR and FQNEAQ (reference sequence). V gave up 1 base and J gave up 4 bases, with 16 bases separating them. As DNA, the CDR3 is TGTGCCAGCAGCTTAGGAAGAAGTGGACACTTCACCGGGGAGCTGTTTTTT. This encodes CASSLGRSGHFTGELFF.

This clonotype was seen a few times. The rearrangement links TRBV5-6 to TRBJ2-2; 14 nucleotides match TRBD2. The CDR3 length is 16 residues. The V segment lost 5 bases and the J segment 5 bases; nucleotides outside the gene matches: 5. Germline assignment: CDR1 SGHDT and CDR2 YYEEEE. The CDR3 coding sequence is TGTGCCAGCAGGGGACTAGCGGGAGTTCATACCGGGGAGCTGTTTTTT. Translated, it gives CASRGLAGVHTGELFF.

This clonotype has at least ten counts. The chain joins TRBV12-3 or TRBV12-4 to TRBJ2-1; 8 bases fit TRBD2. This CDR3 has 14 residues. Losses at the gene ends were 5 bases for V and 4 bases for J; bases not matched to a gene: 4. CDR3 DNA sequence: TGTGCCAGCAGTCTTACTAGCGGATACAATGAGCAGTTCTTC. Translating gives CASSLTSGYNEQFF.

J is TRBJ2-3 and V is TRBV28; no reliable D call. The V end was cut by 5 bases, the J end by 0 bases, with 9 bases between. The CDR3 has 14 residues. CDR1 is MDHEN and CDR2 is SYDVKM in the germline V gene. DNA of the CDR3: TGTGCCAGCAGTCCACCCCACAGCACAGATACGCAGTATTTT. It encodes CASSPPHSTDTQYF.

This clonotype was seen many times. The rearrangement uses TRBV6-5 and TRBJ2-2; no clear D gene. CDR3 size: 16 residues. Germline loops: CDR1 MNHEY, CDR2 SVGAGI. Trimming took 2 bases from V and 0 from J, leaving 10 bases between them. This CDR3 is CASSYLLLANTGELFF. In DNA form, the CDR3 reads TGTGCCAGCAGTTACCTACTGCTAGCGAACACCGGGGAGCTGTTTTTT.

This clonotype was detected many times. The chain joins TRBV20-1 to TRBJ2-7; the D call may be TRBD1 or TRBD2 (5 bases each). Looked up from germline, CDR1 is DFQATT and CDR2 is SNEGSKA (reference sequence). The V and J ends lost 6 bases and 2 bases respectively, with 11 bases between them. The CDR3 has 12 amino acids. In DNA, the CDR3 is TGCAGTGCCGGGACCGGAGCCTACGAGCAGTACTTC. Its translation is CSAGTGAYEQYF.

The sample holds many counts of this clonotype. The CDR3 is CASSPPSGPEKLFF. The DNA of the CDR3 is TGTGCCAGCTCACCACCGTCTGGCCCTGAAAAACTGTTTTTT. V is TRBV18 and J is TRBJ1-4, with D hard to call. The CDR3 loop spans 14 amino acids. Trimming took 0 bases from V and 7 from J, leaving 9 bases between them. The germline V gene encodes CDR1 KGHSH and CDR2 LQKENI.

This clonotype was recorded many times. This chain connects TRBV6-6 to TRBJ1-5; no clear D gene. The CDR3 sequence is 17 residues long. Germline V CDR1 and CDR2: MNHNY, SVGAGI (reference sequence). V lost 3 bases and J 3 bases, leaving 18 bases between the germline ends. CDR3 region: CASSYRRAGYINQPQHF. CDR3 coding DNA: TGTGCCAGCAGTTATCGGAGGGCCGGTTATATCAATCAGCCCCAGCATTTT.

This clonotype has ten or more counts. The DNA of the CDR3 is TGCAGTGCTAGAGAAGAGGGGCAGGCCACTGAAGCTTTCTTT. It specifies CSAREEGQATEAFF. This sequence joins TRBV20-1 and TRBJ1-1; TRBD1 might be the D (5 bases). The CDR3 spans 14 residues. Germline loops: CDR1 DFQATT, CDR2 SNEGSKA (reference sequence). Trimming took off 0 bases at V and 4 bases at J, with 12 bases between the two ends.

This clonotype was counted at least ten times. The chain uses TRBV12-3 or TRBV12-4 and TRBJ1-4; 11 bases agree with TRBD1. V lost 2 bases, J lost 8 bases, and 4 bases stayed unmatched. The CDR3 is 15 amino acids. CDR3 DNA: TGTGCCAGCAGTTTACTGGGACAGGGGGGAGAAAAACTGTTTTTT. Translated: CASSLLGQGGEKLFF.

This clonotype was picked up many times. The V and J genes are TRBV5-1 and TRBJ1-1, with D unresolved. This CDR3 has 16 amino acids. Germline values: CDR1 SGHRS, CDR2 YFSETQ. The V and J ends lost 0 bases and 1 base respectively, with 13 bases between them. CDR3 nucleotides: TGCGCCAGCAGCTTGGGGGTTCAATCGGCGAACACTGAAGCTTTCTTT. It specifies CASSLGVQSANTEAFF.

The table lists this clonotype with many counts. This CDR3 is CASSPPRASGFTDTQYF. CDR3 DNA sequence: TGTGCCAGCTCACCACCGAGAGCTAGCGGATTCACAGATACGCAGTATTTT. This chain joins TRBV18 and TRBJ2-3, with 7 positions matching TRBD2. Losses at the gene ends were 0 bases for V and 2 bases for J; bases not matched to a gene: 8. This CDR3 region has 17 residues. Looked up from germline, CDR1 is KGHSH and CDR2 is LQKENI. Drawing the rest from reference TRBV18 and TRBJ2-3, the complete variable domain is NAGVMQNPRHLVRRRGQEARLRCSPMKGHSHVYWYRQLPEEGLKFMVYLQKENIIDESGMPKERFSAEFPKEGPSILRIQQVVRGDSAAYFCASSPPRASGFTDTQYFGPGTRLTVL.

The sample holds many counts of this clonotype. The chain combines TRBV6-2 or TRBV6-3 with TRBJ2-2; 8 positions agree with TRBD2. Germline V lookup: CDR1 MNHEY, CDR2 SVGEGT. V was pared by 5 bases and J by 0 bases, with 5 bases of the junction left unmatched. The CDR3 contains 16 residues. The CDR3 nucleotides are TGTGCCAGCAGTAAAGCGGGAGCGACGAACACCGGGGAGCTGTTTTTT. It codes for CASSKAGATNTGELFF.

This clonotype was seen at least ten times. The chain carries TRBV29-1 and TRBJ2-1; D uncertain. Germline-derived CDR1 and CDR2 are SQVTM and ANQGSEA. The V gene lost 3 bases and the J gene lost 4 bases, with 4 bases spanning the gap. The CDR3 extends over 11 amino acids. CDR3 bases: TGCAGCGTTGAGGGGTACAATGAGCAGTTCTTC. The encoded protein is CSVEGYNEQFF.

This chain's CDR3 is CASSALVGATGELFF. CDR3 DNA sequence: TGTGCCAGCAGCGCCCTAGTAGGGGCCACCGGGGAGCTGTTTTTT. The chain is built from TRBV11-2 and TRBJ2-2; D may be TRBD1 (5 bases). Trimming stripped 5 bases from V and 4 bases from J, with 14 bases between. The CDR3 has 15 residues. Germline CDR1 SGHAT, CDR2 FQNNGV.

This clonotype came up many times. The CDR3 bases are TGTGCCAGCGTGACGGCTCCTGGGCAGCCCCAGCATTTT. Translating gives CASVTAPGQPQHF. V and J are TRBV2 and TRBJ1-5; D gene uncertain. Germline assignment: CDR1 SNHLY and CDR2 FYNNEI. V dropped 8 bases and J dropped 7 bases, with 15 bases sitting between them. The CDR3 extends over 13 amino acids.

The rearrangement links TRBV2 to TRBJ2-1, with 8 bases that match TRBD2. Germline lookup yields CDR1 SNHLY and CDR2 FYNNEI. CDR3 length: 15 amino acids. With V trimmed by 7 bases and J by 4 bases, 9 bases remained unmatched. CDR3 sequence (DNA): TGTGCCAGCATGAAAGGACTAGCACTATACAATGAGCAGTTCTTC. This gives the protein CASMKGLALYNEQFF.

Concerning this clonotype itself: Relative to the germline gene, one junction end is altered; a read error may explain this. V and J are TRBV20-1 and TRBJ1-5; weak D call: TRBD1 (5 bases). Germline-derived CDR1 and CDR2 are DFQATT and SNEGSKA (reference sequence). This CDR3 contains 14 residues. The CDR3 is CSARGAIGNQPQHF. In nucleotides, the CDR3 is TGCAGTGCAAGAGGGGCGATAGGCAATCAGCCCCAGCATTTT.

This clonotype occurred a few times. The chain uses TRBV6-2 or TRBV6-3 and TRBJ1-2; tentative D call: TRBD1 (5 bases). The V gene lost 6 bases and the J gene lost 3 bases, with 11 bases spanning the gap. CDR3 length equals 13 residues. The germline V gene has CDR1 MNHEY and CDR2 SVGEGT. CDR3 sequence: CASRRTGDYGYTF. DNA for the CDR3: TGTGCCAGCAGACGTACGGGGGACTATGGCTACACCTTC.

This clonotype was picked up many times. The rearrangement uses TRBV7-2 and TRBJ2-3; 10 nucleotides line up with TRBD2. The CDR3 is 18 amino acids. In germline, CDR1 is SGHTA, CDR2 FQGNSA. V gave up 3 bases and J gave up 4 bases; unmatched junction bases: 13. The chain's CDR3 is CASSFVIAGGSRADTQYF. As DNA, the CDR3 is TGTGCCAGCAGCTTCGTTATAGCGGGAGGCTCTAGGGCAGATACGCAGTATTTT.